This T cell receptor (beta chain) was recorded in a study of control samples from healthy donors and cancer patients. TCRdb's copy holds only in-frame clones and misses some; the assay was immunoSEQ multiplex PCR. This table has more than 95,000 clones, 88% appearing once. About this clone: This same CDR3 is encoded by further DNA sequences in the sample.

From germline, CDR1 is LGHDT and CDR2 YNNKEL (reference sequence). The CDR3 runs 13 residues. V was trimmed by 1 base and J by 0 bases, leaving 3 bases between them. The sequenced material came from blood. The receptor comes from a woman between 65 and 79 years old in good health. V and J are TRBV3-1 (or the pseudogene TRBV3-2) and TRBJ1-1; D gene unclear. The CDR3 coding sequence is TGTGCCAGCAGCCAAGTGGTGAACACTGAAGCTTTCTTT. It codes for CASSQVVNTEAFF.